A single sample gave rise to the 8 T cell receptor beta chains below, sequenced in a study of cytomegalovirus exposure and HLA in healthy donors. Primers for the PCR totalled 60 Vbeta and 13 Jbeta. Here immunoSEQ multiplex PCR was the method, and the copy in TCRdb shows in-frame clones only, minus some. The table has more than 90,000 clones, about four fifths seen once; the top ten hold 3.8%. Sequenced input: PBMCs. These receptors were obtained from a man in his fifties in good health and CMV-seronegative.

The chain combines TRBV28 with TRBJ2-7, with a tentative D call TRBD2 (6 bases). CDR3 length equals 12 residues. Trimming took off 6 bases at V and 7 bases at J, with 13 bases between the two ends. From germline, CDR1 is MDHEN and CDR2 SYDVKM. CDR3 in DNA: TGTGCCAGCAGGGGGACTCCTTTGGAGCAGTACTTC. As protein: CASRGTPLEQYF.

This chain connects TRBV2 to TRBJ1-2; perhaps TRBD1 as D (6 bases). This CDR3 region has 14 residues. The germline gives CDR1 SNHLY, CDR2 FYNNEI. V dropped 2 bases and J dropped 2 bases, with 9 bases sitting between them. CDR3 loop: CASSERQVNYGYTF. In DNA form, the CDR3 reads TGTGCCAGCAGTGAAAGACAGGTCAACTATGGCTACACCTTC. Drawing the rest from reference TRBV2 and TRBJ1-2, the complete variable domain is EPEVTQTPSHQVTQMGQEVILRCVPISNHLYFYWYRQILGQKVEFLVSFYNNEISEKSEIFDDQFSVERPDGSNFTLKIRSTKLEDSAMYFCASSERQVNYGYTFGSGTRLTVV.

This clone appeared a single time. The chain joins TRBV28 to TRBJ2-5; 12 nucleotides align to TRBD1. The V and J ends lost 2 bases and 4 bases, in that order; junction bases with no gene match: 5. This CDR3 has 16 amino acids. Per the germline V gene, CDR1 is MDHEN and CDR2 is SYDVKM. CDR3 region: CASSLGGQGARETQYF. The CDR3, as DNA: TGTGCCAGCAGTTTAGGGGGACAGGGGGCGCGAGAGACCCAGTACTTC. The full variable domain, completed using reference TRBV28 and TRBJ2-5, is DVKVTQSSRYLVKRTGEKVFLECVQDMDHENMFWYRQDPGLGLRLIYFSYDVKMKEKGDIPEGYSVSREKKERFSLILESASTNQTSMYLCASSLGGQGARETQYFGPGTRLLVL.

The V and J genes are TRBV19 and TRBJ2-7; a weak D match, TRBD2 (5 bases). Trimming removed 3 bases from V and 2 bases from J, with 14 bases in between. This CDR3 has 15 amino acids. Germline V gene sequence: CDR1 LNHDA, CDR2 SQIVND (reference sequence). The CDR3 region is CASSMGRGYTYEQYF. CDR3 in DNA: TGTGCCAGTAGTATGGGGAGAGGATACACCTACGAGCAGTACTTC. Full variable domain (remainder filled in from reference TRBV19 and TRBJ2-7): DGGITQSPKYLFRKEGQNVTLSCEQNLNHDAMYWYRQDPGQGLRLIYYSQIVNDFQKGDIAEGYSVSREKKESFPLTVTSAQKNPTAFYLCASSMGRGYTYEQYFGPGTRLTVT.

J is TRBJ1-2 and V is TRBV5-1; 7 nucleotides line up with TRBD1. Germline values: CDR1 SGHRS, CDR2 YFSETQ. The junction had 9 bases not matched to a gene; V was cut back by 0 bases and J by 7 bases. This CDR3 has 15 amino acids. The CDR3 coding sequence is TGCGCCAGCAGCTTGGGGGACAGTCCCTACGGTGGCTACACCTTC. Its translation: CASSLGDSPYGGYTF.

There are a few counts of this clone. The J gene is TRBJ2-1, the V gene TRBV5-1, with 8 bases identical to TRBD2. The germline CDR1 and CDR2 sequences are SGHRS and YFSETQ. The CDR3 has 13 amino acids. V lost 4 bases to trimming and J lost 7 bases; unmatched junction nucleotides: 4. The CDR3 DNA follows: TGCGCCAGCAGCACGGGACTAGTAAATGAGCAGTTCTTC. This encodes CASSTGLVNEQFF. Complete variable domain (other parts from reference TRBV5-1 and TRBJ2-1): KAGVTQTPRYLIKTRGQQVTLSCSPISGHRSVSWYQQTPGQGLQFLFEYFSETQRNKGNFPGRFSGRQFSNSRSEMNVSTLELGDSALYLCASSTGLVNEQFFGPGTRLTVL.

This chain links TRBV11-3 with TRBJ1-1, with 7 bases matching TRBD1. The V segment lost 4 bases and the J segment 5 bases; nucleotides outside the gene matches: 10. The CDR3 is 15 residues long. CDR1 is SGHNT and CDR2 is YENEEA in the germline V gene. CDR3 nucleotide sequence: TGTGCCAGCAGCTCCTCCCCGGGACAGACGACTGAAGCTTTCTTT. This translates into CASSSSPGQTTEAFF.

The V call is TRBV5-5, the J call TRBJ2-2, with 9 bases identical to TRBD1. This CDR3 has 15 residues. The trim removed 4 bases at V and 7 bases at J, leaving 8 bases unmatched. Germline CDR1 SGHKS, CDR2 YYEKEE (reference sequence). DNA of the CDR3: TGTGCCAGCAGCGAACGACAGGGGGTTGGCGGGGAGCTGTTTTTT. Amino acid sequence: CASSERQGVGGELFF.